These 21 T cell receptor beta chains originate from one sample sequenced in a study of cytotoxic CD8 clonotypes in ibrutinib-treated CLL. Clones were sequenced by immunoSEQ multiplex PCR, and TCRdb holds only the in-frame ones, with some missing. The sample includes around 140,000 clones, about 75% of them seen just once. The material sequenced was PBMCs, taken after 24 months of ibrutinib treatment. The origin of the receptors is a human donor with chronic lymphocytic leukemia.

This clone was recorded many times. The chain recombines TRBV19 with TRBJ2-7; maybe TRBD1 (5 bases). Trimming shortened V by 5 bases and J by 3 bases, and 20 bases separated the two germline ends. CDR3 size: 16 residues. The germline CDR1 and CDR2 sequences are LNHDA and SQIVND (reference sequence). The CDR3 coding sequence is TGTGCCAGTAGTGCCTCCCCGACAGCAAGTTACTACGAGCAGTACTTC. This gives the protein CASSASPTASYYEQYF.

The chain employs TRBV28 and TRBJ2-3; TRBD2 aligns across 11 bases. This CDR3 spans 16 amino acids. V lost 5 bases, J lost 0 bases, and 4 bases stayed unmatched. Germline CDR1 MDHEN, CDR2 SYDVKM. CDR3 residues: CASSGLAGPSTDTQYF. As DNA, the CDR3 is TGTGCCAGCAGTGGACTAGCGGGCCCCAGCACAGATACGCAGTATTTT.

The chain uses TRBV7-3 and TRBJ1-2; 7 bases fit TRBD1. This CDR3 is 14 amino acids long. Germline values: CDR1 SGHTA, CDR2 FQGTGA. Trimming removed 5 bases from V and 4 bases from J; junction bases left unmatched: 7. DNA of the CDR3: TGTGCCAGCAGCCCCGGACAGGAGGGCTATGGCTACACCTTC. Its translation: CASSPGQEGYGYTF.

The V call is TRBV7-6, the J call TRBJ1-2, with D tentatively TRBD1 (5 bases). The CDR3 totals 16 residues. The V gene lost 2 bases and the J gene lost 6 bases, with 19 bases spanning the gap. Germline assignment: CDR1 SGHVS and CDR2 FNYEAQ. The CDR3 coding sequence is TGTGCCAGCAGCTTACGTACCACGGGGGAAGGGAATGGCTACACCTTC. It codes for CASSLRTTGEGNGYTF.

The rearrangement joins TRBV28 to TRBJ1-2, with D perhaps matching TRBD1 (5 bases). The CDR3 loop spans 13 amino acids. Germline loops: CDR1 MDHEN, CDR2 SYDVKM. The V gene lost 4 bases and the J gene lost 4 bases, with 10 bases spanning the gap. Written as DNA, the CDR3 is TGTGCCAGCAGTTCCCCAGGGATCTATGGCTACACCTTC. It is translated as CASSSPGIYGYTF.

V is TRBV13 and J is TRBJ2-1, with D perhaps being TRBD1 or TRBD2 (5 bases each). Germline loops: CDR1 PRHDT, CDR2 FYEKMQ (reference sequence). Between the trimmed V and J ends, which lost 10 bases and 7 bases, there was a span of 17 bases. This CDR3 is built from 13 residues. The CDR3 DNA reads TGTGCCAACGCGCCGGGACCACCAAATGAGCAGTTCTTC. Translated, it gives CANAPGPPNEQFF.

In regard to this clone: At one end, the junction sequence differs from germline, possibly due to a read error. This chain joins TRBV9 and TRBJ2-3; D uncertain. The germline V gene has CDR1 SGDLS and CDR2 YYNGEE. The CDR3 covers 10 residues. This CDR3 reads CATSPDTQYF. CDR3 DNA: TGTGCCACCAGCCCGGATACGCAGTATTTT.

This chain joins TRBV19 and TRBJ2-7, with D perhaps TRBD1 (6 bases). The CDR3 is made up of 14 amino acids. CDR1 LNHDA and CDR2 SQIVND come from the germline V gene (reference sequence). Between the trimmed V and J ends, which lost 6 bases and 2 bases, there was a span of 14 bases. The CDR3 sequence: CASRTAGAPYEQYF. CDR3 bases: TGTGCCAGTAGAACGGCAGGGGCGCCCTACGAGCAGTACTTC.

This clone is medium-sized in the sample. The rearrangement uses TRBV2 and TRBJ1-5; D gene unclear. The CDR3 is made up of 14 amino acids. Trimming removed 6 bases from V and 4 bases from J, with 13 bases in between. In germline, CDR1 is SNHLY, CDR2 FYNNEI. Here the CDR3 DNA reads TGTGCCAGCAGGGTGCAGCAAGGGAATCAGCCCCAGCATTTT. Translated: CASRVQQGNQPQHF.

The CDR3 region is CATSRSRGGAQYF. CDR3 nucleotides: TGTGCCACCAGCAGATCTAGGGGGGGGGCCCAGTACTTC. The chain employs TRBV15 and TRBJ2-5, with D possibly TRBD2 on 7 matching bases. V lost 2 bases and J lost 9, with 13 bases in between. This CDR3 is built from 13 residues. Per germline, CDR1 LNHNV and CDR2 YYDKDF (reference sequence).

The CDR3 region is CAISGGPTSGGSYEQYF. DNA for the CDR3: TGTGCCATCAGTGGGGGGCCAACCTCAGGGGGCTCCTACGAGCAGTACTTC. This chain joins TRBV10-3 and TRBJ2-7; 7 bases agree with TRBD1. Germline V lookup: CDR1 ENHRY, CDR2 SYGVKD. The CDR3 spans 17 residues. V gave up 4 bases and J gave up 0 bases; unmatched junction bases: 12.

This clone was picked up one time. The chain uses TRBV27 and TRBJ2-5; D is unresolved. V was pared by 5 bases and J by 2 bases, with 12 bases between. The CDR3 is made up of 14 amino acids. Germline CDR1 and CDR2: MNHEY and SMNVEV (reference sequence). CDR3 nucleotide sequence: TGTGCCAGCAGTACTCGTCTGGGACAAGAGACCCAGTACTTC. It codes for CASSTRLGQETQYF.

This rearrangement joins TRBV28 to TRBJ1-5; D perhaps matches TRBD1 (5 bases). The germline V gene has CDR1 MDHEN and CDR2 SYDVKM. V lost 6 bases and J lost 2, with 17 bases in between. This CDR3 spans 16 amino acids. CDR3 amino acids: CASSSGQAGGNQPQHF. CDR3 DNA: TGTGCCAGCAGCTCAGGGCAGGCGGGAGGCAATCAGCCCCAGCATTTT.

The chain joins TRBV19 to TRBJ2-5; 13 nucleotides match TRBD2. Germline V gene sequence: CDR1 LNHDA, CDR2 SQIVND (reference sequence). V lost 1 base and J lost 2; bases outside the gene matches: 7. The CDR3 length is 18 residues. CDR3 in DNA: TGTGCCAGTAGTATAGGGGAACCGGGACTAGCGGGGCAAGAGACCCAGTACTTC. Residues: CASSIGEPGLAGQETQYF.

The rearrangement joins TRBV30 to TRBJ1-3, with D unresolved. Germline V gene data show CDR1 as GTSNPN and CDR2 as SVGIG (reference sequence). V was shortened by 1 base and J by 8 bases, with 9 bases between the two germline ends. The CDR3 runs 12 residues. The CDR3 nucleotides read TGTGCCTGGAGTGAGGCCTGGGACACCATATATTTT. This sequence encodes CAWSEAWDTIYF.

This clone was counted a few times. V gene TRBV11-2 combines with J gene TRBJ1-1, with TRBD1 identical over 7 bases. The CDR3 sequence is 13 residues long. Per the germline V gene, CDR1 is SGHAT and CDR2 is FQNNGV. V gave up 4 bases and J gave up 5 bases; unmatched junction bases: 4. The CDR3 region has the DNA TGTGCCAGCAGCTCCCGACAGGGAACTGAAGCTTTCTTT. Protein product: CASSSRQGTEAFF.

The V and J genes are TRBV4-3 and TRBJ2-1; no firm D call. The CDR3 is 14 residues long. In germline, CDR1 is LGHNA, CDR2 YSLEER. V lost 0 bases, J lost 9 bases, and 12 bases lay in between. Here the CDR3 reads CASSQDPVVGEQFF. In DNA form, the CDR3 reads TGCGCCAGCAGCCAAGACCCCGTGGTGGGTGAGCAGTTCTTC.

The chain joins TRBV2 to TRBJ2-5; 13 bases line up with TRBD2. Looked up from germline, CDR1 is SNHLY and CDR2 is FYNNEI. The trim removed 6 bases at V and 1 base at J, leaving 2 bases unmatched. This CDR3 has 15 residues. For the CDR3, the DNA is TGTGCCAGCAGCGGACTAGCGGGGGCCCAAGAGACCCAGTACTTC. Its protein product is CASSGLAGAQETQYF.

The chain recombines TRBV14 with TRBJ2-3; D is uncertain. V dropped 0 bases and J dropped 7 bases, with 2 bases sitting between them. The CDR3 consists of 11 residues. Germline V gene data show CDR1 as SGHDN and CDR2 as FVKESK. Written as DNA, the CDR3 is TGTGCCAGCAGCCAAGATTATACGCAGTATTTT. It is translated as CASSQDYTQYF.

The table lists this clone with a few counts. V usage is TRBV4-2 and J usage is TRBJ1-4; 11 bases match TRBD1. The germline V gene has CDR1 LGHNA and CDR2 YNFKEQ. This CDR3 spans 17 amino acids. Trimming cost V 0 bases and J 7 bases; bases outside gene matches: 7. CDR3 in amino acids: CASSQDHGGTGGEKLFF. CDR3 bases: TGTGCCAGCAGCCAAGACCACGGGGGGACAGGGGGTGAAAAACTGTTTTTT.

This rearrangement joins TRBV28 to TRBJ1-4; D call uncertain. Germline CDR1 and CDR2: MDHEN and SYDVKM. The CDR3 is 14 residues long. V shed 7 bases and J shed 5 bases, with 14 bases lying between them. CDR3 in DNA: TGTGCCAGCACCCTGTGGGTGGGGAATGAAAAACTGTTTTTT. This gives the protein CASTLWVGNEKLFF.